Below, one T cell receptor beta chain is given with its context. The antigen remains unidentified. Each sample yielded roughly 100,000 assayed TCR templates. Profiling relied on immunoSEQ multiplex PCR, and the TCRdb table lists in-frame clones only, not all of them. The sample has some 100,000 clones, roughly 93% seen once. The sample comes from a study of siplizumab effects on memory and regulatory T cells. Regarding the study as a whole: The apparent diversity of naive T cells exceeded that of memory cells, and naive T cells seemed to make a major contribution to the alloresponse. Tracing alloreactive clones into unstimulated subsets worked for only a minor fraction of them.

The CDR3 has 18 residues. Trimming took 5 bases from V and 5 from J; bases not matched to a gene: 16. Germline V CDR1 and CDR2: LGHNA, YSLEER. V gene TRBV4-3 combines with J gene TRBJ2-1, with 9 bases aligning to TRBD2. Sample: CD8+ T cells sorted from blood. The sequence was collected from a human donor in good health. CDR3 sequence reads: CASSSYQTGGRADNEQFF. The CDR3 DNA follows: TGCGCCAGCAGCTCCTACCAAACCGGCGGGAGGGCTGACAATGAGCAGTTCTTC.